This T cell receptor beta chain was sequenced during a study of CD8 T cells in ankylosing spondylitis. The study's findings and limits: Within matched ankylosing spondylitis synovial fluid, disease-linked clones were reportedly significantly enriched. Typical of ankylosing spondylitis blood, it appeared, was a TCR beta motif of under 10 highly homologous variants.

This clonotype was detected ten times or more. Its antigen is still unknown. Preparation of TCR beta libraries was done by quantitative 5'-RACE with molecular barcodes. TCRdb re-derived calls from the 5' RACE reads in MiXCR, one entry per CDR3 protein. This table holds 200,000 to 250,000 distinct CDR3 sequences, more than 9% found once. Sequencing was carried out using blood, either unsorted or a sorted T cell fraction (not recorded which). The sequence was obtained from a male donor with ankylosing spondylitis or in good health (not recorded which).

The CDR3 sequence: CASSSGLAVQYF. The CDR3 DNA reads TGTGCCAGCAGCTCCGGACTAGCTGTGCAGTACTTC. The chain has TRBV7-2 and TRBJ2-7, with 8 bases that match TRBD2. The germline CDR1 and CDR2 sequences are SGHTA and FQGNSA. This CDR3 contains 12 residues. Trimming cost V 4 bases and J 9 bases; bases outside gene matches: 5.